The 6 T cell receptor beta chains below all came from one sample that was sequenced in a study of shared T cell receptors in the human thymus. The protocol was immunoSEQ multiplex PCR, while the TCRdb copy is restricted to in-frame clones and leaves out a portion. Of 500,000 to 550,000 clones listed, roughly 74% were seen once; the top ten hold roughly 0.013%. The same data also contributed to another study, on human thymus T cells.

The material sequenced was thymocytes. The source of these receptors is a boy in the first two years of life with a congenital heart defect.

This clone was observed a handful of times. This chain uses TRBV6-1 with TRBJ1-4; the D is unclear. V was shortened by 7 bases and J by 7 bases, with 16 bases between the two germline ends. Looked up from germline, CDR1 is MNHNS and CDR2 is SASEGT. The CDR3 length is 14 residues. The CDR3 loop is CASKALAVAEKLFF. The CDR3 DNA is TGTGCCAGCAAGGCCCTGGCAGTAGCTGAAAAACTGTTTTTT.

The chain is built from TRBV4-1 and TRBJ2-7; TRBD2 aligns across 11 bases. The length of the CDR3 is 19 residues. V trimming: 0 bases; J trimming: 1 base; junction bases outside the gene matches: 11. CDR1 is MGHRA and CDR2 is YSYEKL in the germline V gene. CDR3 DNA sequence: TGCGCCAGCAGCCAAGACCCTTATAGCGGGAGGGCCTTATCCTACGAGCAGTACTTC. Its translation: CASSQDPYSGRALSYEQYF.

The V gene is TRBV4-1, the J gene TRBJ2-4; D is unclear. Germline values: CDR1 MGHRA, CDR2 YSYEKL. This CDR3 contains 17 residues. V lost 4 bases and J 6 bases, leaving 22 bases between the germline ends. CDR3 amino acids: CASSLETETGSGNIQYF. As DNA, the CDR3 is TGCGCCAGCAGCCTAGAAACCGAGACGGGTTCTGGAAACATTCAGTACTTC.

This clone appeared once. This chain joins TRBV2 and TRBJ2-3; a possible D gene is TRBD1 (5 bases). The CDR3 loop spans 14 amino acids. From germline, CDR1 is SNHLY and CDR2 FYNNEI. The ends were cut back, 7 bases at V and 5 bases at J, with 16 bases in the middle. CDR3 coding DNA: TGTGCCAGCAAAGGGGCCCCCTTGGGAGATACGCAGTATTTT. Translating gives CASKGAPLGDTQYF.

This chain uses TRBV29-1 with TRBJ2-7; possibly TRBD2 for D (6 bases). V lost 6 bases and J lost 5, with 17 bases in between. The CDR3 loop spans 13 amino acids. Germline CDR1 reads SQVTM; CDR2 reads ANQGSEA. The CDR3 here is CSVSRGEGDEQYF. The CDR3 bases are TGCAGCGTATCGCGGGGAGAAGGGGACGAGCAGTACTTC.

The chain employs TRBV13 and TRBJ2-3, with D unresolved. Germline V gives CDR1 PRHDT, CDR2 FYEKMQ (reference sequence). Trimming removed 5 bases from V and 0 bases from J, with 21 bases in between. This CDR3 has 18 amino acids. DNA of the CDR3: TGTGCCAGCAGCCCGAGTGGCAGGCCTTTTACTAGCACAGATACGCAGTATTTT. It codes for CASSPSGRPFTSTDTQYF.